The text below deals with one T cell receptor beta chain. No antigen is known for it. These data originate in a study of cytomegalovirus exposure and HLA in healthy donors. The PCR employed 60 Vbeta primers together with 13 Jbeta primers. The assay was immunoSEQ multiplex PCR, and TCRdb's table has in-frame clones only and misses some. The sample contains 190,000 or so clones, approximately 82% of which appear only once. Germline CDR1 reads SQVTM; CDR2 reads ANQGSEA. V was clipped by 2 bases and J by 6 bases, with 7 bases between them. This CDR3 has 12 residues. Study-level findings and limits: Within the data, a cluster of highly shared sequence variants was likely a sequencing artifact. Analysis performed later showed TCR beta chains linked to HLA being more clonally expanded than equally common others. Analysis performed later found approximately 17,000 TCR beta sequences associated with HLA alleles at 0.05 false discovery rate.

Sequencing was performed on PBMCs. The V call is TRBV29-1, the J call TRBJ2-2; a weak D match, TRBD2 (6 bases). The receptor comes from a woman between 50 and 59 years old in good health and CMV-seropositive. The CDR3 DNA reads TGCAGCGTTGAACCGGGGGCCGGGGAGCTGTTTTTT. It encodes CSVEPGAGELFF.